This T cell receptor (beta chain) is drawn from a study of radiation and T cells in renal cell carcinoma. Sequencing used immunoSEQ multiplex PCR; TCRdb keeps in-frame clones, though not all of them. The sample holds roughly 130,000 clones; 85% to 90% are singletons and the top ten take more than 5%. The time point denotes: blood 2 weeks post-SBRT. The treatment denotes: 15 Gy SBRT to primary tumor, nephrectomy 4 weeks later. Sequenced here: blood, sampled from a patient whose treatment included radiotherapy and nephrectomy. The receptor was isolated from an older woman with renal cell carcinoma.

CDR3 in DNA: TGTGCCAGCAGCTTAAAGTGGAGTGGCTACACCTTC. Its protein product is CASSLKWSGYTF. The rearrangement joins TRBV13 to TRBJ1-2, with unresolved D. This CDR3 has 12 amino acids. Trimming pared 2 bases from V and 7 bases from J, leaving 8 bases between. Per the germline V gene, CDR1 is PRHDT and CDR2 is FYEKMQ (reference sequence).